This T cell receptor (beta chain) appears in the sequencing data of a study of T-cell reconstitution after alpha-beta-depleted transplantation in children. This clonotype has ten or more counts. Library preparation (for TCRbeta) was performed with unique molecular identifiers. One entry per CDR3 protein, called by TCRdb with MiXCR from the PCR reads. The sample has about 90,000 distinct CDR3 sequences, more than 7% seen once. V was clipped by 1 base and J by 5 bases, with 12 bases between them. The germline gives CDR1 LGHDT, CDR2 YNNKEL (reference sequence). This CDR3 is built from 15 residues. The origin of this receptor is a human donor who donated a stem cell graft to a child with congenital amegakaryocytic thrombocytopenia. The J gene is TRBJ1-5, the V gene TRBV3-1, with D maybe TRBD1 (6 bases). The specimen comprised PBMCs from the stem cell graft donor, sampled from the stem cell graft. In nucleotides, the CDR3 is TGTGCCAGCAGCCAAGGCAACAGGGCCTATCAGCCCCAGCATTTT. This encodes CASSQGNRAYQPQHF.